These 12 T cell receptor beta chains originate from one sample sequenced in a study of control samples from healthy donors and cancer patients. Measured with immunoSEQ multiplex PCR; TCRdb has only the in-frame clones, and not every one. The sample records around 51,000 clones, around nine tenths being singletons. The sequencing sample was made of PBMCs. These TCRs come from a man aged 45-65 years with head and neck cancer.

The chain combines TRBV7-2 with TRBJ2-5, with TRBD1 matching over 7 bases. Germline loops: CDR1 SGHTA, CDR2 FQGNSA. Unmatched junction bases numbered 10, after V lost 5 bases and J lost 4 bases. This CDR3 has 15 amino acids. This chain's CDR3 is CASSAVNRGRETQYF. The CDR3 DNA follows: TGTGCCAGCAGCGCCGTAAACAGGGGAAGAGAGACCCAGTACTTC.

This chain joins TRBV30 and TRBJ2-2; D possibly corresponds to TRBD1 (6 bases). Trimming cost V 4 bases and J 3 bases, with 18 bases left between them. CDR1 GTSNPN and CDR2 SVGIG come from the germline V gene (reference sequence). The length of the CDR3 is 16 residues. Here the CDR3 DNA reads TGTGCCTGGATCGAGTTGTGGGGGCGGCACACCGGGGAGCTGTTTTTT. This encodes CAWIELWGRHTGELFF. Looking up the rest from reference TRBV30 and TRBJ2-2 gives the full variable domain: SQTIHQWPATLVQPVGSPLSLECTVEGTSNPNLYWYRQAAGRGLQLLFYSVGIGQISSEVPQNLSASRPQDRQFILSSKKLLLSDSGFYLCAWIELWGRHTGELFFGEGSRLTVL.

This clone has more than one count but fewer than ten. J is TRBJ2-3 and V is TRBV29-1; no firm D call. The CDR3 consists of 14 residues. Trimming removed 7 bases from V and 2 bases from J, with 16 bases in between. The germline V gene has CDR1 SQVTM and CDR2 ANQGSEA. CDR3 amino acids: CSGGSAWATDTQYF. CDR3 nucleotide sequence: TGCAGCGGGGGTTCGGCCTGGGCCACAGATACGCAGTATTTT.

The CDR3 sequence: CASSEGLAGVFTDTQYF. CDR3 in DNA: TGTGCCAGCAGTGAAGGGCTAGCGGGGGTGTTCACAGATACGCAGTATTTT. The J gene is TRBJ2-3, the V gene TRBV2; 10 nucleotides match TRBD2. The germline gives CDR1 SNHLY, CDR2 FYNNEI. The CDR3 is 17 amino acids. V shed 1 base and J 2 bases; nucleotides not matched to a gene: 6. Full variable domain (missing parts from reference TRBV2 and TRBJ2-3): EPEVTQTPSHQVTQMGQEVILRCVPISNHLYFYWYRQILGQKVEFLVSFYNNEISEKSEIFDDQFSVERPDGSNFTLKIRSTKLEDSAMYFCASSEGLAGVFTDTQYFGPGTRLTVL.

V and J are TRBV5-4 and TRBJ1-1; the match to TRBD1 covers 11 bases. Germline-derived CDR1 and CDR2 are SGHNT and YYREEE (reference sequence). The CDR3 extends over 16 amino acids. Unmatched junction bases numbered 6, after V lost 0 bases and J lost 5 bases. CDR3 nucleotide sequence: TGTGCCAGCAGCTTGGGGGGACAGGGGGAAAGTACTGAAGCTTTCTTT. It encodes CASSLGGQGESTEAFF.

The chain carries TRBV6-6 and TRBJ2-3; D not certain. V was clipped by 4 bases and J by 4 bases, with 3 bases between them. The CDR3 covers 11 residues. Germline loops: CDR1 MNHNY, CDR2 SVGAGI (reference sequence). The CDR3 nucleotides are TGTGCCAGCAGTTGGGCAGATACGCAGTATTTT. Translating it yields CASSWADTQYF.

The CDR3, as DNA: TGCGCCAGCAGCACCCCAGAGGGCGCTGAAGCTTTCTTT. Translating gives CASSTPEGAEAFF. The V gene is TRBV5-1, the J gene TRBJ1-1; D gene ambiguous. The CDR3 spans 13 residues. The V and J ends lost 4 bases and 6 bases respectively, with 13 bases between them. From germline, CDR1 is SGHRS and CDR2 YFSETQ.

The chain uses TRBV19 and TRBJ2-1; D is possibly TRBD2 (5 bases). The CDR3 totals 15 residues. Germline values: CDR1 LNHDA, CDR2 SQIVND (reference sequence). V lost 3 bases and J lost 2, with 11 bases in between. The CDR3 region is CASSMEVFPYNEQFF. DNA of the CDR3: TGTGCCAGTAGTATGGAGGTCTTCCCCTACAATGAGCAGTTCTTC.

This clone was counted a single time. The chain recombines TRBV4-3 with TRBJ2-2, with D possibly TRBD1 on 6 matching bases. This CDR3 has 16 amino acids. Per germline, CDR1 LGHNA and CDR2 YSLEER. V was shortened by 3 bases and J by 3 bases, with 14 bases between the two germline ends. The CDR3 bases are TGCGCCAGCAGCCAGATCGGGACATACTACACCGGGGAGCTGTTTTTT. Amino acids: CASSQIGTYYTGELFF.

The chain recombines TRBV9 with TRBJ1-3; no clear D. The ends were cut back, 0 bases at V and 2 bases at J, with 6 bases in the middle. The length of the CDR3 is 14 residues. Germline V gives CDR1 SGDLS, CDR2 YYNGEE. The CDR3 reads CASSVGTTGNTIYF. The CDR3 DNA reads as TGTGCCAGCAGCGTAGGGACCACTGGAAACACCATATATTTT. The complete variable domain, with remaining parts taken from reference TRBV9 and TRBJ1-3, reads DSGVTQTPKHLITATGQRVTLRCSPRSGDLSVYWYQQSLDQGLQFLIQYYNGEERAKGNILERFSAQQFPDLHSELNLSSLELGDSALYFCASSVGTTGNTIYFGEGSWLTVV.

The V call is TRBV4-1, the J call TRBJ1-1; 9 nucleotides align to TRBD1. V lost 2 bases and J lost 7; bases outside the gene matches: 2. This CDR3 is 13 amino acids long. Germline V gives CDR1 MGHRA, CDR2 YSYEKL. The CDR3: CASSQTGGLEAFF. The CDR3 DNA reads as TGCGCCAGCAGCCAAACAGGGGGCCTTGAAGCTTTCTTT.

The chain recombines TRBV7-3 with TRBJ2-2, with 16 bases identical to TRBD2. Germline CDR1 SGHTA, CDR2 FQGTGA. V shed 5 bases and J 6 bases; nucleotides not matched to a gene: 9. The CDR3 is 18 residues long. CDR3 loop: CASSVPGLAGGPAGELFF. The DNA for the CDR3 is TGTGCCAGCAGCGTCCCGGGACTAGCGGGAGGGCCGGCCGGGGAGCTGTTTTTT.